What follows are 30 T cell receptor beta chains derived from one specimen sequenced in a study of blood T cell repertoires in COVID-19. Produced via immunoSEQ multiplex PCR; TCRdb's table is partial and in-frame only. The sample consists of 300,000 or so clones, around 86% of them appearing once. Input material: PBMCs or T cells enriched from blood (not recorded which). The source is a woman in her thirties or forties with acute COVID-19.

This rearrangement joins TRBV5-5 to TRBJ1-2, with 10 bases identical to TRBD1. Germline loops: CDR1 SGHKS, CDR2 YYEKEE (reference sequence). The CDR3 loop spans 15 amino acids. J gave up 7 bases and V 5 bases, and 11 bases lay outside the gene matches. CDR3 region: CASSYDRGRTRGYTF. The CDR3 nucleotides are TGTGCCAGCAGTTATGACAGGGGGCGCACGCGTGGCTACACCTTC.

The chain links TRBV7-9 to TRBJ2-7, with TRBD1 identical over 9 bases. Germline V gene data show CDR1 as SEHNR and CDR2 as FQNEAQ (reference sequence). The J segment lost 5 bases and the V segment lost 4 bases, leaving 6 bases of the junction unmatched. This CDR3 has 14 amino acids. CDR3 in DNA: TGTGCCAGCAGCTCCACAGGGGGCGAGGACGAGCAGTACTTC. It encodes CASSSTGGEDEQYF.

In nucleotides, the CDR3 is TGCGCCAGCAGTCAATCCGGGGGGAAGCTAAATGGCTACACCTTC. This gives the protein CASSQSGGKLNGYTF. The chain has TRBV23-1 and TRBJ1-2; D is possibly TRBD1 (5 bases). TRBV23-1 has ORF status, its function being uncertain. There are 15 residues in the CDR3. V dropped 0 bases and J dropped 6 bases, with 14 bases sitting between them.

The rearrangement links TRBV28 to TRBJ2-3; 8 bases are shared with TRBD2. The V gene's germline CDR1 is MDHEN and CDR2 SYDVKM. V lost 3 bases, J lost 4 bases, and 9 bases stayed unmatched. This CDR3 spans 16 amino acids. CDR3 coding DNA: TGTGCCAGCAGTTTGGTGCTAGCGGGTTATTCAGATACGCAGTATTTT. This codes for CASSLVLAGYSDTQYF.

The chain employs TRBV2 and TRBJ2-4, with D uncertain. V was cut by 2 bases and J by 0 bases, with 11 bases left in between. Germline assignment: CDR1 SNHLY and CDR2 FYNNEI. CDR3 length: 16 residues. The CDR3 here is CASSEIPLLAKNIQYF. CDR3 nucleotides: TGTGCCAGCAGTGAAATCCCCCTACTAGCCAAAAACATTCAGTACTTC.

This clone has more than one count but fewer than ten. The chain has TRBV5-1 and TRBJ1-4, with 7 bases fitting TRBD1. CDR1 and CDR2 (germline): SGHRS, YFSETQ. V lost 4 bases, J lost 0 bases, and 6 bases stayed unmatched. The CDR3 spans 16 residues. The CDR3 sequence: CASSPGTAATNEKLFF. CDR3 sequence (DNA): TGCGCCAGCAGCCCTGGGACAGCTGCAACTAATGAAAAACTGTTTTTT.

This chain links TRBV10-3 with TRBJ2-7; 7 nucleotides align to TRBD1. Germline-derived CDR1 and CDR2 are ENHRY and SYGVKD. There are 12 residues in the CDR3. The V and J ends lost 6 bases and 6 bases, in that order; junction bases with no gene match: 5. The CDR3 DNA sequence: TGTGCCATCAGAGATGACAGGGTCGAGCAGTACTTC. Protein sequence: CAIRDDRVEQYF.

The chain couples TRBV7-2 to TRBJ1-6, with 7 bases identical to TRBD1. CDR1 SGHTA and CDR2 FQGNSA come from the germline V gene. The CDR3 loop spans 15 amino acids. The J segment lost 7 bases and the V segment lost 2 bases, leaving 5 bases of the junction unmatched. The CDR3 DNA is TGTGCCAGCAGCTTATTAGGACAGGACAATTCACCCCTCCACTTT. It specifies CASSLLGQDNSPLHF.

The CDR3 DNA sequence: TGTGCCAGCTCACCACGGGAGGACTCAAACTATGGCTACACCTTC. Its translation: CASSPREDSNYGYTF. The chain has TRBV18 and TRBJ1-2; D gene unclear. V lost 1 base, J lost 2 bases, and 11 bases lay in between. Germline CDR1 KGHSH, CDR2 LQKENI. The CDR3 totals 15 residues.

The CDR3: CASSLVGTGGKNEQFF. The DNA of the CDR3 is TGTGCCAGCAGCTTAGTTGGGACAGGGGGCAAGAATGAGCAGTTCTTC. The V gene is TRBV7-2, the J gene TRBJ2-1; the match to TRBD1 covers 12 bases. Germline loops: CDR1 SGHTA, CDR2 FQGNSA. The CDR3 length is 16 residues. V shed 1 base and J 7 bases; nucleotides not matched to a gene: 5.

The chain joins TRBV20-1 to TRBJ1-5; maybe TRBD1 (5 bases). This CDR3 comprises 15 residues. Per germline, CDR1 DFQATT and CDR2 SNEGSKA (reference sequence). Trimming pared 3 bases from V and 5 bases from J, leaving 17 bases between. The CDR3 reads CSASGGGFHDQPQHF. The CDR3 nucleotides are TGCAGTGCTAGTGGGGGGGGATTCCACGATCAGCCCCAGCATTTT.

The gene calls are TRBV5-4 and TRBJ2-1; 8 bases fit TRBD1. The CDR3 covers 15 residues. The junction had 7 bases not matched to a gene; V was cut back by 1 base and J by 7 bases. Germline lookup yields CDR1 SGHNT and CDR2 YYREEE (reference sequence). The CDR3 here is CASSLTGGRGNEQFF. DNA for the CDR3: TGTGCCAGCAGCTTGACAGGGGGTAGAGGGAATGAGCAGTTCTTC.

V and J are TRBV3-1 (or the pseudogene TRBV3-2) and TRBJ1-5; TRBD1 agrees at 7 bases. The CDR3 has 14 residues. Germline CDR1 LGHDT, CDR2 YNNKEL (reference sequence). V was clipped by 3 bases and J by 7 bases; unmatched bases: 6. CDR3 sequence (DNA): TGTGCCAGCAGCCATAGACAGGGTGACCAGCCCCAGCATTTT. As protein: CASSHRQGDQPQHF.

The chain employs TRBV19 and TRBJ2-3; unclear D gene. The V end lost 2 bases, the J end lost 1 base, and 10 bases lay between the germline ends. The length of the CDR3 is 15 residues. Looked up from germline, CDR1 is LNHDA and CDR2 is SQIVND (reference sequence). CDR3 nucleotides: TGTGCCAGTAGTATAAATTGGAGCGGCACAGATACGCAGTATTTT. Translated: CASSINWSGTDTQYF. The variable domain in full, with the rest retrieved from reference TRBV19 and TRBJ2-3, is DGGITQSPKYLFRKEGQNVTLSCEQNLNHDAMYWYRQDPGQGLRLIYYSQIVNDFQKGDIAEGYSVSREKKESFPLTVTSAQKNPTAFYLCASSINWSGTDTQYFGPGTRLTVL.

This clone was picked up a small number of times. This chain links TRBV7-9 with TRBJ2-1; 8 bases are a match to TRBD1. V gave up 2 bases and J gave up 6 bases; unmatched junction bases: 3. The germline CDR1 and CDR2 sequences are SEHNR and FQNEAQ (reference sequence). The CDR3 contains 14 residues. Here the CDR3 DNA reads TGTGCCAGCAGCTTACCCGACAGGGGCAATGAGCAGTTCTTC. Translating it yields CASSLPDRGNEQFF.

V usage is TRBV6-5 and J usage is TRBJ1-5; the D gene is possibly TRBD1 (6 bases). Trimming shortened V by 8 bases and J by 6 bases, and 11 bases separated the two germline ends. The CDR3 extends over 12 amino acids. Germline V gene data show CDR1 as MNHEY and CDR2 as SVGAGI. The CDR3, as DNA: TGTGCCAGCGGGGGCGGTGGTCAGCCCCAGCATTTT. This gives the protein CASGGGGQPQHF.

The V gene is TRBV5-1, the J gene TRBJ2-5; perhaps TRBD2 as D (5 bases). CDR1 SGHRS and CDR2 YFSETQ come from the germline V gene. V lost 0 bases and J lost 1, with 10 bases in between. The length of the CDR3 is 15 residues. In nucleotides, the CDR3 is TGCGCCAGCAGCTTGGCCAGCGGAGCCCAAGAGACCCAGTACTTC. Its protein is CASSLASGAQETQYF.

In regard to this clone: Other DNA sequences of this sample code for an identical CDR3. The V gene is TRBV7-9, the J gene TRBJ1-1; D is unclear. The CDR3 spans 13 residues. Trimming left V 2 bases short and J 1 base short, with 5 bases between. Germline V gives CDR1 SEHNR, CDR2 FQNEAQ (reference sequence). The CDR3 DNA reads as TGTGCCAGCAGCTTATCGGGGAACACTGAAGCTTTCTTT. The encoded protein is CASSLSGNTEAFF. Using reference TRBV7-9 and TRBJ1-1 for the parts outside the CDR3, the full variable domain is DTGVSQNPRHKITKRGQNVTFRCDPISEHNRLYWYRQTLGQGPEFLTYFQNEAQLEKSRLLSDRFSAERPKGSFSTLEIQRTEQGDSAMYLCASSLSGNTEAFFGQGTRLTVV.

J is TRBJ2-6 and V is TRBV4-1; 8 bases fit TRBD2. CDR3 length: 16 residues. Losses at the gene ends were 4 bases for V and 4 bases for J; bases not matched to a gene: 6. CDR1 is MGHRA, CDR2 YSYEKL, per germline. The CDR3 spells CASSLSSGRGANVLTF. The CDR3 DNA reads TGCGCCAGCAGCCTTTCCAGCGGGAGAGGGGCCAACGTCCTGACTTTC.

The genes are TRBV7-2 and TRBJ1-2; D possibly corresponds to TRBD1 (6 bases). Germline loops: CDR1 SGHTA, CDR2 FQGNSA. The CDR3 runs to 15 residues. Trimming took off 1 base at V and 0 bases at J, with 9 bases between the two ends. The CDR3 nucleotides read TGTGCCAGCAGCTTAGTACAGGGAGCTAACTATGGCTACACCTTC. This translates into CASSLVQGANYGYTF.

This chain links TRBV14 with TRBJ2-2; 9 nucleotides align to TRBD2. The germline V gene encodes CDR1 SGHDN and CDR2 FVKESK. The V and J ends lost 4 bases and 4 bases, in that order; junction bases with no gene match: 4. This CDR3 contains 15 residues. CDR3 nucleotides: TGTGCCAGCAGCCGGGGACTAGCAGGCACCGGGGAGCTGTTTTTT. Residues: CASSRGLAGTGELFF.

The J gene is TRBJ1-2, the V gene TRBV10-3, with unresolved D. Germline CDR1 is ENHRY and CDR2 is SYGVKD. The CDR3 is made up of 14 amino acids. Trimming left V 4 bases short and J 10 bases short, with 19 bases between. This CDR3 is CAISGPAQLDPYTF. The CDR3 coding sequence is TGTGCCATCAGTGGCCCCGCTCAACTAGACCCCTACACCTTC.

The gene calls are TRBV7-9 and TRBJ1-4; unclear D gene. V dropped 3 bases and J dropped 10 bases, with 21 bases sitting between them. Germline-derived CDR1 and CDR2 are SEHNR and FQNEAQ (reference sequence). This CDR3 has 16 residues. The CDR3 reads CASSFDPLGRRPKLFF. In DNA form, the CDR3 reads TGTGCCAGCAGCTTCGACCCTCTTGGACGGAGGCCAAAACTGTTTTTT.

J is TRBJ1-2 and V is TRBV5-6, with a possible D match to TRBD1 (5 bases). Per germline, CDR1 SGHDT and CDR2 YYEEEE. The CDR3 has 13 amino acids. Trimming took off 5 bases at V and 3 bases at J, with 11 bases between the two ends. CDR3 sequence (DNA): TGTGCCAGCAGAATAGGGGCAGACTATGGCTACACCTTC. Translated: CASRIGADYGYTF.

This clone was recorded a few times. The chain carries TRBV4-3 and TRBJ2-2, with 7 bases identical to TRBD1. Germline values: CDR1 LGHNA, CDR2 YSLEER. The CDR3 is 18 amino acids. V was pared by 3 bases and J by 6 bases, with 16 bases of the junction left unmatched. CDR3 sequence: CASSQHEPGQLGPGELFF. DNA of the CDR3: TGCGCCAGCAGCCAGCATGAACCGGGACAGCTCGGACCCGGGGAGCTGTTTTTT.

V and J are TRBV9 and TRBJ2-3, with 9 nucleotides matching TRBD2. This CDR3 contains 16 residues. V was clipped by 2 bases and J by 0 bases; unmatched bases: 4. The germline V gene has CDR1 SGDLS and CDR2 YYNGEE. CDR3 region: CASSVLAGLSTDTQYF. CDR3 sequence (DNA): TGTGCCAGCAGCGTTCTAGCGGGACTTAGCACAGATACGCAGTATTTT.

This chain connects TRBV28 to TRBJ2-5, with TRBD1 identical over 9 bases. V gave up 8 bases and J gave up 4 bases; unmatched junction bases: 35. Germline V gene sequence: CDR1 MDHEN, CDR2 SYDVKM. This CDR3 has 23 residues. The CDR3 coding sequence is TGTGCCAGCCCGCCCCCCACCGGGACAGGGCCTAGGACTAGGGGATTCATACGAGAGACCCAGTACTTC. It encodes CASPPPTGTGPRTRGFIRETQYF.

This chain joins TRBV27 and TRBJ1-1; 8 bases match TRBD1. V lost 6 bases, J lost 0 bases, and 12 bases stayed unmatched. Germline CDR1 MNHEY, CDR2 SMNVEV (reference sequence). This CDR3 has 17 residues. The CDR3 nucleotides are TGTGCCAGCAGCGCCGGACAGGGAAGTTTGATGAACACTGAAGCTTTCTTT. Amino acids: CASSAGQGSLMNTEAFF.

Only a few counts were recorded for this clone. The chain employs TRBV4-2 and TRBJ2-7, with D uncertain. V lost 0 bases to trimming and J lost 1 base, with 7 bases between them. The CDR3 consists of 14 residues. The germline CDR1 and CDR2 sequences are LGHNA and YNFKEQ. CDR3 nucleotide sequence: TGTGCCAGCAGCCAAGATTCCCTTTCCTACGAGCAGTACTTC. Its translation: CASSQDSLSYEQYF.

The V call is TRBV13, the J call TRBJ1-3; D is ambiguous. V was cut by 3 bases and J by 0 bases, with 6 bases left in between. The length of the CDR3 is 14 residues. The germline V gene encodes CDR1 PRHDT and CDR2 FYEKMQ (reference sequence). The CDR3 nucleotides read TGTGCCAGCAGCTTGAGGGACTCTGGAAACACCATATATTTT. This encodes CASSLRDSGNTIYF.